This TCR beta chain comes out of a study of T cells in Graves' hyperthyroidism and ophthalmopathy. Study observations and caveats: Blood shared most expanded thyroid clonotypes above 0.001. A 13 V-J model separated ophthalmopathy from stable hyperthyroidism.

Amplification yielded TCR beta CDR3 regions, with RNA transcripts as the source. First-round RT-PCR of the TCR CDR3 relied on the HTBI primer set. TCRdb ran MiXCR on the multiplex PCR reads and lists one entry per CDR3 protein. The table lists roughly 290,000 distinct CDR3 sequences, around 13% of them singletons. Trimming shortened V by 2 bases and J by 5 bases, and 12 bases separated the two germline ends. The CDR3 covers 14 residues. CDR1 LNHDA and CDR2 SQIVND come from the germline V gene (reference sequence). On this clonotype: Its antigen is undetermined.

This TCR came from a middle-aged woman with Graves' hyperthyroidism. The genes are TRBV19 and TRBJ2-5; D is uncertain. Source material: blood. CDR3 region: CASSILVPPETQYF. CDR3 sequence (DNA): TGTGCCAGTAGTATATTAGTTCCCCCTGAGACCCAGTACTTC.